What follows are 13 T cell receptor beta chains derived from one specimen sequenced in a study of beta chain features in type 1 diabetes (dated by TCRdb to the late 2010s). The library was made by the immunoSEQ multiplex PCR assay. All of the isolated RNA was reverse transcribed with the High Capacity cDNA Reverse Transcription Kit, so expressed TCRB transcripts were sequenced. Drawn from immuneACCESS, this table holds only the in-frame rearrangements with V and J called that TCRdb kept. Clones are partly lost; checked studies trace under half to an unresolved V gene and leave the rest unexplained. Across this sample there are about 140,000 clones, with around 7% seen only once. Jointly, the top ten make up about 1.4% of the sample. The sample was central memory CD4+ T cells from blood. The receptors originated from a woman between 25 and 40 years old in good health.

This clone was observed a few times. The V gene is TRBV5-1, the J gene TRBJ2-1; D not certain. Trimming stripped 0 bases from V and 4 bases from J, with 14 bases between. The CDR3 runs 16 residues. The V gene's germline CDR1 is SGHRS and CDR2 YFSETQ. The CDR3 region is CASSLDPLNPYNEQFF. The CDR3 DNA is TGCGCCAGCAGCTTGGATCCGCTAAACCCGTACAATGAGCAGTTCTTC.

This clone was found a few times. The V and J genes are TRBV7-9 and TRBJ1-1; weak D call: TRBD1 (5 bases). Germline CDR1 and CDR2: SEHNR and FQNEAQ (reference sequence). This CDR3 comprises 14 residues. V lost 3 bases and J lost 4, with 12 bases in between. The CDR3 nucleotides are TGTGCCAGCAGCTTCCGGGGGGTGTCCACTGAAGCTTTCTTT. The encoded protein is CASSFRGVSTEAFF.

This clone was counted at least ten times. This chain connects TRBV7-3 to TRBJ1-1; 9 bases agree with TRBD1. V dropped 0 bases and J dropped 6; count of bases not matched to a gene: 11. CDR3 size: 17 residues. Looked up from germline, CDR1 is SGHTA and CDR2 is FQGTGA. The CDR3 bases are TGTGCCAGCAGCTTAACGCCGGGGACAGGGACGGGCGCTGAAGCTTTCTTT. This sequence encodes CASSLTPGTGTGAEAFF.

This clone was seen many times. The chain links TRBV5-4 to TRBJ2-5; 10 nucleotides line up with TRBD2. After removal of 0 bases from V and 5 bases from J, the junction contained 7 bases not matched to a gene. Per the germline V gene, CDR1 is SGHNT and CDR2 is YYREEE (reference sequence). The CDR3 has 16 residues. CDR3 amino acids: CASSLALAGERETQYF. The CDR3 bases are TGTGCCAGCAGCTTGGCGCTAGCGGGAGAAAGGGAGACCCAGTACTTC.

This clone was seen more than once but under ten times. Other DNA sequences within the sample encode an identical CDR3. This chain uses TRBV7-3 with TRBJ2-1; 9 bases are a match to TRBD2. Trimming at V came to 5 bases and at J to 0 bases, leaving 5 bases not matched to a gene. Germline CDR1 SGHTA, CDR2 FQGTGA. CDR3 length equals 16 residues. The CDR3 loop reads CASSAISGSSYNEQFF. The CDR3 bases are TGTGCCAGCAGCGCGATTAGCGGGAGCTCCTACAATGAGCAGTTCTTC.

The J gene is TRBJ2-3, the V gene TRBV27; 7 nucleotides agree with TRBD2. V was pared by 6 bases and J by 4 bases, with 7 bases of the junction left unmatched. This CDR3 is built from 14 residues. Germline assignment: CDR1 MNHEY and CDR2 SMNVEV (reference sequence). The CDR3 reads CASSPGTTADTQYF. The CDR3 region has the DNA TGTGCCAGCAGCCCCGGGACTACAGCAGATACGCAGTATTTT.

This clone was picked up many times. The CDR3 DNA is TGTGCCAGCAGCTTAGAGAGCACAGATACGCAGTATTTT. Translation gives CASSLESTDTQYF. The chain has TRBV5-4 and TRBJ2-3; D remains ambiguous. V was pared by 2 bases and J by 0 bases, with 4 bases between. CDR3 length: 13 residues. Germline-derived CDR1 and CDR2 are SGHNT and YYREEE (reference sequence).

This clone ranks as medium-sized (0.01 to 0.1%). CDR3: CASRQGIWNTEAFF. The CDR3 DNA sequence: TGTGCCAGCAGGCAGGGTATCTGGAACACTGAAGCTTTCTTT. V is TRBV7-9 and J is TRBJ1-1, with D maybe TRBD1 (5 bases). V dropped 6 bases and J dropped 1 base, with 12 bases sitting between them. This CDR3 comprises 14 residues. Germline-derived CDR1 and CDR2 are SEHNR and FQNEAQ (reference sequence).

This clone was counted a few times. The V and J genes are TRBV29-1 and TRBJ2-3; possibly TRBD2 for D (6 bases). The CDR3 is 16 residues long. Per the germline V gene, CDR1 is SQVTM and CDR2 is ANQGSEA. The ends were cut back, 4 bases at V and 0 bases at J, with 17 bases in the middle. The CDR3: CSVVSARRVSTDTQYF. The CDR3 nucleotides read TGCAGCGTTGTGTCGGCTAGGAGGGTTAGCACAGATACGCAGTATTTT.

This chain uses TRBV28 with TRBJ2-7, with TRBD2 matching over 14 bases. Trimming cost V 2 bases and J 5 bases; bases outside gene matches: 2. Germline CDR1 reads MDHEN; CDR2 reads SYDVKM. The CDR3 consists of 15 residues. The CDR3 region has the DNA TGTGCCAGCAGTTTACTGGGACTAGCGGGAGACGAGCAGTACTTC. This gives the protein CASSLLGLAGDEQYF.

The V call is TRBV25-1, the J call TRBJ2-2; D call uncertain. This CDR3 comprises 14 residues. V was shortened by 7 bases and J by 0 bases, with 9 bases between the two germline ends. Germline CDR1 is MGHDK and CDR2 is SYGVNS. DNA for the CDR3: TGTGCCAGCATCAGTGCCTCGAACACCGGGGAGCTGTTTTTT. Protein: CASISASNTGELFF.

The rearrangement joins TRBV5-1 to TRBJ2-7; tentative D call: TRBD2 (5 bases). Trimming removed 4 bases at V and 5 bases at J, with 16 bases between. Germline values: CDR1 SGHRS, CDR2 YFSETQ. The CDR3 length is 14 residues. CDR3 sequence: CASSMTRGPHEQYF. In DNA, the CDR3 is TGCGCCAGCAGCATGACAAGAGGGCCCCACGAGCAGTACTTC.

The rearrangement links TRBV5-1 to TRBJ2-3; D gene unclear. This CDR3 is 11 amino acids long. The germline V gene has CDR1 SGHRS and CDR2 YFSETQ. The V gene lost 2 bases and the J gene lost 5 bases, with 3 bases spanning the gap. In DNA, the CDR3 is TGCGCCAGCAGCTTCAAAGATACGCAGTATTTT. Translating gives CASSFKDTQYF.